What follows describes a single T cell receptor (beta chain). The data originate from a study of blood T cell repertoires in COVID-19. The V gene lost 0 bases and the J gene lost 0 bases, with 9 bases spanning the gap. Germline lookup yields CDR1 SGHNT and CDR2 YYREEE (reference sequence). The CDR3 has 16 residues. Participants came from about two dozen US areas, aged about 18 to 89 years. Exposed study participants had met a COVID-19 case within 2 weeks before entry. The table came from immunoSEQ multiplex PCR; TCRdb's copy has only in-frame clones and leaves some out. The repertoire holds more than 200,000 clones, with over 75% as singletons.

The receptor was isolated from a woman aged 25 to 39 who had been exposed to COVID-19. What was sequenced was PBMCs or T cells enriched from blood (not recorded which). The chain uses TRBV5-4 and TRBJ2-2; D gene uncertain. This chain's CDR3 is CASSLVWSANTGELFF. The CDR3 region has the DNA TGTGCCAGCAGCTTGGTCTGGTCAGCGAACACCGGGGAGCTGTTTTTT.